The 32 T cell receptor beta chains below come from one sample, sequenced in a study of cytomegalovirus exposure and HLA in healthy donors (dated by TCRdb to the late 2010s). Library construction relied on the immunoSEQ multiplex PCR assay. A mixture of 60 forward primers for TCR Vbeta segments and 13 reverse primers for TCR Jbeta segments was used in the multiplex PCR. TCRdb retrieved this table from immuneACCESS and kept in-frame rearrangements only. Not all clones are present; in checked studies, unresolved V genes account for under half, and no reason is known for the remainder. Across this sample there are about 170,000 clones, with 75% to 90% seen only once. 0.95% to 1% of the sample rests with the top ten. Sample: PBMCs. These receptors were obtained from a girl aged 2 to 10 in good health and CMV-seropositive.

The J gene is TRBJ1-1, the V gene TRBV30; D is perhaps TRBD1 (6 bases). This CDR3 comprises 15 residues. The V end lost 3 bases, the J end lost 1 base, and 15 bases lay between the germline ends. Germline V lookup: CDR1 GTSNPN, CDR2 SVGIG (reference sequence). This CDR3 reads CAWRPQPQGNTEAFF. The CDR3 DNA sequence: TGTGCCTGGAGGCCCCAACCACAGGGGAACACTGAAGCTTTCTTT.

V gene TRBV27 combines with J gene TRBJ2-2; 8 bases align to TRBD2. CDR3 size: 14 residues. Trimming cost V 3 bases and J 8 bases; bases outside gene matches: 5. The germline V gene has CDR1 MNHEY and CDR2 SMNVEV (reference sequence). CDR3 loop: CASSLGLVSGELFF. In nucleotides, the CDR3 is TGTGCCAGCAGTTTGGGACTAGTTTCGGGGGAGCTGTTTTTT.

The chain employs TRBV28 and TRBJ2-7; maybe TRBD1 (5 bases). CDR1 MDHEN and CDR2 SYDVKM come from the germline V gene. This CDR3 is 15 amino acids long. The ends were cut back, 4 bases at V and 0 bases at J, with 13 bases in the middle. The CDR3 coding sequence is TGTGCCAGCAGTTCCCAGACAGCGAGCTCCTACGAGCAGTACTTC. This translates into CASSSQTASSYEQYF.

The chain carries TRBV6-4 and TRBJ2-7, with 9 bases identical to TRBD2. J lost 4 bases, V lost 0 bases, and 1 base had no gene match. Per the germline V gene, CDR1 is MRHNA and CDR2 is SNTAGT. The CDR3 extends over 14 amino acids. CDR3 DNA: TGTGCCAGCAGTGACTCTAGCGGGAGTTACGAGCAGTACTTC. Protein: CASSDSSGSYEQYF.

The rearrangement joins TRBV30 to TRBJ1-2; D remains ambiguous. The CDR3 spans 13 residues. Looked up from germline, CDR1 is GTSNPN and CDR2 is SVGIG (reference sequence). V shed 0 bases and J shed 8 bases, with 13 bases lying between them. In DNA form, the CDR3 reads TGTGCCTGGAGTGTACCTCGGGCGGGAGGCTACACCTTC. Its translation: CAWSVPRAGGYTF.

The chain carries TRBV9 and TRBJ2-4; 8 bases are a match to TRBD2. Germline trimming cut 8 bases from V and 8 bases from J; bases unmatched to any gene: 9. Germline CDR1 and CDR2: SGDLS and YYNGEE. The CDR3 is 13 amino acids. The CDR3 loop reads CASSSGWWDIQYF. CDR3 bases: TGTGCCAGTTCTAGCGGGTGGTGGGACATTCAGTACTTC.

The chain is built from TRBV27 and TRBJ2-7, with D possibly being TRBD2 (5 bases). V shed 4 bases and J shed 2 bases, with 9 bases lying between them. Germline V gene sequence: CDR1 MNHEY, CDR2 SMNVEV (reference sequence). This CDR3 has 13 amino acids. CDR3 in amino acids: CASSSGLTYEQYF. The CDR3 bases are TGTGCCAGCAGTTCCGGACTTACCTACGAGCAGTACTTC.

A single count supports this clone. The V call is TRBV29-1, the J call TRBJ2-1; D is perhaps TRBD2 (5 bases). CDR1 and CDR2 (germline): SQVTM, ANQGSEA. The length of the CDR3 is 11 residues. CDR3 bases: TGCAGTGAGCGCACTAGCAATGAGCAGTTCTTC. Protein sequence: CSERTSNEQFF.

The chain carries TRBV6-5 and TRBJ1-1, with 8 bases that match TRBD1. Germline CDR1 is MNHEY and CDR2 is SVGAGI. V shed 8 bases, J shed 4 bases, and the junction held 9 bases outside the gene matches. The CDR3 is made up of 14 amino acids. The CDR3 coding sequence is TGTGCCAGCGGAACTCAGGGGGCGCGCACTGAAGCTTTCTTT. Its protein is CASGTQGARTEAFF.

The rearrangement links TRBV7-9 to TRBJ2-1; the D is unclear. Germline V gene sequence: CDR1 SEHNR, CDR2 FQNEAQ (reference sequence). This CDR3 comprises 13 residues. The germline V and J ends were trimmed by 5 bases and 8 bases, with 13 bases remaining between them. CDR3 protein: CASSPREVYEQFF. The DNA of the CDR3 is TGTGCCAGCAGCCCCCGTGAGGTCTATGAGCAGTTCTTC.

V usage is TRBV4-1 and J usage is TRBJ2-4; tentative D call: TRBD1 (7 bases). CDR3 length equals 15 residues. Trimming removed 3 bases from V and 8 bases from J, with 17 bases in between. Germline V gene data show CDR1 as MGHRA and CDR2 as YSYEKL. The CDR3 DNA follows: TGCGCCAGCAGCCACTCGCCAGGGGGGCCAGACATTCAGTACTTC. It specifies CASSHSPGGPDIQYF.

The chain employs TRBV19 and TRBJ1-1, with TRBD1 matching 10 bases. Germline CDR1 reads LNHDA; CDR2 reads SQIVND (reference sequence). The trim removed 5 bases at V and 0 bases at J, leaving 6 bases unmatched. The CDR3 totals 16 residues. CDR3 nucleotide sequence: TGTGCCAGTAGTCCCCGGGACAGGGGTTTGAACACTGAAGCTTTCTTT. Translation gives CASSPRDRGLNTEAFF.

This sequence joins TRBV29-1 and TRBJ2-7; D may be TRBD2 (5 bases). V shed 1 base and J shed 6 bases, with 13 bases lying between them. CDR3 size: 13 residues. Germline CDR1 reads SQVTM; CDR2 reads ANQGSEA. CDR3 amino acids: CSVEGQFGGEQYF. The CDR3 region has the DNA TGCAGCGTTGAAGGCCAGTTCGGAGGCGAGCAGTACTTC.

The rearrangement links TRBV5-1 to TRBJ2-1; 9 nucleotides line up with TRBD2. The J segment lost 7 bases and the V segment lost 2 bases, leaving 4 bases of the junction unmatched. Germline V gives CDR1 SGHRS, CDR2 YFSETQ. This CDR3 comprises 14 residues. CDR3 nucleotide sequence: TGCGCCAGCAGCTTCAATAGCGGGAGTAATGAGCAGTTCTTC. Translating it yields CASSFNSGSNEQFF.

This chain connects TRBV7-6 to TRBJ2-5; D is undetermined. The CDR3 loop spans 15 amino acids. Trimming left V 2 bases short and J 1 base short, with 11 bases between. Looked up from germline, CDR1 is SGHVS and CDR2 is FNYEAQ. The CDR3 sequence is CASSLLEITQETQYF. CDR3 coding DNA: TGTGCCAGCAGCTTATTGGAGATTACCCAAGAGACCCAGTACTTC.

This clone was recorded only once. The chain carries TRBV27 and TRBJ2-7; possible D gene TRBD1, 6 bases. V lost 3 bases, J lost 5 bases, and 20 bases lay in between. CDR3 length: 16 amino acids. Germline V gene sequence: CDR1 MNHEY, CDR2 SMNVEV (reference sequence). The CDR3 bases are TGTGCCAGCAGTTTCTTTCCTCTAGCAGGGGCGGACGAGCAGTACTTC. This gives the protein CASSFFPLAGADEQYF.

The gene calls are TRBV6-1 and TRBJ1-3; no clear D. This CDR3 spans 15 amino acids. V gave up 7 bases and J gave up 3 bases, with 16 bases separating them. CDR1 is MNHNS, CDR2 SASEGT, per germline. In DNA, the CDR3 is TGTGCCAGCACCGAAGAAATACGGAGTGGAAACACCATATATTTT. This gives the protein CASTEEIRSGNTIYF.

The chain uses TRBV25-1 and TRBJ1-1, with unresolved D. CDR1 is MGHDK, CDR2 SYGVNS, per germline. Trimming stripped 1 base from V and 1 base from J, with 4 bases between. CDR3 size: 13 residues. CDR3 nucleotides: TGTGCCAGCAGTGAATTCTGGAACACTGAAGCTTTCTTT. Its translation is CASSEFWNTEAFF.

The V call is TRBV28, the J call TRBJ1-1; 8 bases are shared with TRBD1. The CDR3 length is 14 residues. The V gene end was trimmed by 5 bases and the J gene end by 11 bases; junction bases not matched to a gene: 13. Germline CDR1 reads MDHEN; CDR2 reads SYDVKM. CDR3 amino acids: CASSHPDRGAYAFF. The CDR3 DNA sequence: TGTGCCAGCAGTCACCCAGACAGGGGCGCGTATGCTTTCTTT.

The rearrangement links TRBV10-3 to TRBJ2-3, with 7 bases identical to TRBD2. V shed 7 bases, J shed 6 bases, and the junction held 13 bases outside the gene matches. The CDR3 sequence is 15 residues long. In germline, CDR1 is ENHRY, CDR2 SYGVKD. In nucleotides, the CDR3 is TGTGCCATCACCTCCGGGGGGAGGGCCTCGGATACGCAGTATTTT. Translating it yields CAITSGGRASDTQYF.

The rearrangement joins TRBV6-1 to TRBJ2-5; D is unclear. The V gene lost 4 bases and the J gene lost 3 bases, with 9 bases spanning the gap. The CDR3 has 13 amino acids. Germline V gives CDR1 MNHNS, CDR2 SASEGT. The CDR3 is CASSVDEEETQYF. The CDR3 DNA reads TGTGCCAGCAGTGTCGACGAGGAAGAGACCCAGTACTTC.

The rearrangement joins TRBV5-5 to TRBJ2-5; possibly TRBD1 for D (5 bases). The CDR3 has 13 residues. Trimming removed 4 bases from V and 5 bases from J, with 12 bases in between. Germline values: CDR1 SGHKS, CDR2 YYEKEE (reference sequence). The CDR3 nucleotides read TGTGCCAGCAGCGCGTGGCAGGGTGAGACCCAGTACTTC. Translation gives CASSAWQGETQYF.

V gene TRBV6-1 combines with J gene TRBJ2-7; 10 bases are a match to TRBD1. Trimming took 7 bases from V and 4 from J; bases not matched to a gene: 4. The CDR3 length is 13 residues. Germline-derived CDR1 and CDR2 are MNHNS and SASEGT. The CDR3, as DNA: TGTGCCAGCAACCGGGACAGGGGTTACGAGCAGTACTTC. Translated, it gives CASNRDRGYEQYF.

This clone was observed a handful of times. The chain uses TRBV27 and TRBJ1-1; perhaps TRBD1 as D (6 bases). Trimming removed 5 bases at V and 3 bases at J, with 25 bases between. The CDR3 loop spans 18 amino acids. Germline V gives CDR1 MNHEY, CDR2 SMNVEV (reference sequence). Here the CDR3 reads CASSPNGYFGGPDTEAFF. CDR3 in DNA: TGTGCCAGCAGTCCCAACGGGTATTTCGGGGGGCCGGACACTGAAGCTTTCTTT.

In nucleotides, the CDR3 is TGTGCCAGCAGTGAAGTGACAGGGCAAACCGGGGAGCTGTTTTTT. It translates to CASSEVTGQTGELFF. V is TRBV6-1 and J is TRBJ2-2, with 7 bases that match TRBD1. Unmatched junction bases numbered 4, after V lost 1 base and J lost 5 bases. CDR3 size: 15 residues. Germline CDR1 MNHNS, CDR2 SASEGT.

The chain links TRBV5-4 to TRBJ1-2; the D gene is possibly TRBD1 (5 bases). Germline assignment: CDR1 SGHNT and CDR2 YYREEE (reference sequence). The ends were cut back, 4 bases at V and 5 bases at J, with 9 bases in the middle. This CDR3 region has 12 residues. In nucleotides, the CDR3 is TGTGCCAGCAGCCCAGACAGTTATGGCTACACCTTC. Translation: CASSPDSYGYTF.

This clone has more than one count but fewer than ten. The chain combines TRBV4-1 with TRBJ2-3; the D is unclear. V lost 0 bases and J 5 bases, leaving 12 bases between the germline ends. Per the germline V gene, CDR1 is MGHRA and CDR2 is YSYEKL. The CDR3 contains 15 residues. CDR3 region: CASSQEIGFGDTQYF. In DNA, the CDR3 is TGCGCCAGCAGCCAAGAGATCGGTTTCGGAGATACGCAGTATTTT.

This clone was counted a single time. The chain combines TRBV27 with TRBJ2-3, with 9 nucleotides matching TRBD1. The ends lost 3 bases at V and 5 bases at J; junction bases unmatched: 6. The CDR3 spans 15 residues. Germline V lookup: CDR1 MNHEY, CDR2 SMNVEV (reference sequence). CDR3 sequence: CASSFLGQGQDTQYF. The CDR3 DNA sequence: TGTGCCAGCAGTTTCCTGGGACAGGGCCAAGATACGCAGTATTTT.

This chain uses TRBV6-5 with TRBJ1-4; no clear D. The length of the CDR3 is 15 residues. Germline V CDR1 and CDR2: MNHEY, SVGAGI. Trimming took off 0 bases at V and 11 bases at J, with 16 bases between the two ends. The CDR3 DNA sequence: TGTGCCAGCAGTTACTCGCGGATAAATGTCGGGAAACTGTTTTTT. It translates to CASSYSRINVGKLFF.

The chain is built from TRBV28 and TRBJ1-1; TRBD1 agrees at 8 bases. The CDR3 spans 14 residues. Germline V CDR1 and CDR2: MDHEN, SYDVKM. After removal of 3 bases from V and 0 bases from J, the junction contained 0 bases not matched to a gene. The CDR3 DNA reads as TGTGCCAGCAGTTTGGACAGGGTGAACACTGAAGCTTTCTTT. Its translation is CASSLDRVNTEAFF.

This clone was seen a few times. The chain employs TRBV6-5 and TRBJ1-5; D possibly corresponds to TRBD1 (5 bases). CDR3 length equals 13 residues. Germline V gene lookup returns CDR1 MNHEY and CDR2 SVGAGI. The V end was cut by 6 bases, the J end by 15 bases, with 21 bases between. The CDR3 coding sequence is TGTGCCAGCAGACCAAAGACAGTGTTTAATTGGCATTTT. This translates into CASRPKTVFNWHF.

This sequence joins TRBV30 and TRBJ2-2; D perhaps matches TRBD1 (6 bases). V was pared by 0 bases and J by 5 bases, with 7 bases between. From germline, CDR1 is GTSNPN and CDR2 SVGIG (reference sequence). This CDR3 has 13 amino acids. The CDR3 bases are TGTGCCTGGAGTGTAGGGGGTACCGGGGAGCTGTTTTTT. Residues: CAWSVGGTGELFF. Complete variable domain (other parts from reference TRBV30 and TRBJ2-2): SQTIHQWPATLVQPVGSPLSLECTVEGTSNPNLYWYRQAAGRGLQLLFYSVGIGQISSEVPQNLSASRPQDRQFILSSKKLLLSDSGFYLCAWSVGGTGELFFGEGSRLTVL.